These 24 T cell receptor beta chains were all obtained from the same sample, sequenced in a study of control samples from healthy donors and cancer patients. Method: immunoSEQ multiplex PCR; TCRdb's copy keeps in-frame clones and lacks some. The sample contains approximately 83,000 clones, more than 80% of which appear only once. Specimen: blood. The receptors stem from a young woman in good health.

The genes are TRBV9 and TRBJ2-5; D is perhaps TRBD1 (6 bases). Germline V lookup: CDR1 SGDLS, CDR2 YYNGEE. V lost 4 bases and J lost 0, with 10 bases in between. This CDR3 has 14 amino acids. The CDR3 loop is CASSSWTDQETQYF. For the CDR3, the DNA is TGTGCCAGCAGCTCCTGGACAGACCAAGAGACCCAGTACTTC.

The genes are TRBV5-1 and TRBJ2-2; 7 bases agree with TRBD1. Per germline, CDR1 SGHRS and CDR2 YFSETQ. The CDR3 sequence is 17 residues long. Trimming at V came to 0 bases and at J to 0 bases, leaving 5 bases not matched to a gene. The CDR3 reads CASSLVRGTANTGELFF. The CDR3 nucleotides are TGCGCCAGCAGCTTGGTACGAGGGACAGCGAACACCGGGGAGCTGTTTTTT.

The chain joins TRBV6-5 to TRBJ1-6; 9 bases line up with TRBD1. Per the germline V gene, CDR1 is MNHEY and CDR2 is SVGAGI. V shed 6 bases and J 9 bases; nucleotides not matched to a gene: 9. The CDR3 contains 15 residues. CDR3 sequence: CASRDPGQGISPLHF. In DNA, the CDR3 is TGTGCCAGCAGAGACCCGGGACAGGGTATTTCACCCCTCCACTTT.

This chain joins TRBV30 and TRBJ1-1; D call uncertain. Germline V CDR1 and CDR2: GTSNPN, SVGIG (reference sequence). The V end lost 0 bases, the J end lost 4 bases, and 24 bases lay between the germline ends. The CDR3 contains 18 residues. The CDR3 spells CAWSVPTEGNIRATEAFF. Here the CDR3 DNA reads TGTGCCTGGAGTGTACCGACGGAAGGAAACATTCGAGCCACTGAAGCTTTCTTT. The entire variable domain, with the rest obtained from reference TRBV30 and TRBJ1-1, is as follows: SQTIHQWPATLVQPVGSPLSLECTVEGTSNPNLYWYRQAAGRGLQLLFYSVGIGQISSEVPQNLSASRPQDRQFILSSKKLLLSDSGFYLCAWSVPTEGNIRATEAFFGQGTRLTVV.

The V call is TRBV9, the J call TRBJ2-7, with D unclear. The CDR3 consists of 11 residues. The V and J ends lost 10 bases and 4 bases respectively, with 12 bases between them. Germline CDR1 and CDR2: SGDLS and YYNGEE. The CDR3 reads CAGAGAYEQYF. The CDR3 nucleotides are TGTGCCGGCGCCGGCGCATACGAGCAGTACTTC. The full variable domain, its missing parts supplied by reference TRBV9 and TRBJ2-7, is DSGVTQTPKHLITATGQRVTLRCSPRSGDLSVYWYQQSLDQGLQFLIQYYNGEERAKGNILERFSAQQFPDLHSELNLSSLELGDSALYFCAGAGAYEQYFGPGTRLTVT.

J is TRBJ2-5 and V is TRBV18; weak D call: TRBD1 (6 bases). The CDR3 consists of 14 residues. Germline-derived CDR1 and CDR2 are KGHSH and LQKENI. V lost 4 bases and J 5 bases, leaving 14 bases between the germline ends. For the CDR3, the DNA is TGTGCCAGCTCACGAACAGGGTCGCGGGAGACCCAGTACTTC. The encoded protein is CASSRTGSRETQYF.

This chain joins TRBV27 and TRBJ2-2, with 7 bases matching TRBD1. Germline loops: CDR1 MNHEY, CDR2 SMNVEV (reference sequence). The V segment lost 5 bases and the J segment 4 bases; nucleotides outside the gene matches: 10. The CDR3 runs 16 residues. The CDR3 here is CASSKTGARGTGELFF. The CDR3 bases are TGTGCCAGCAGTAAAACAGGGGCTCGAGGCACCGGGGAGCTGTTTTTT.

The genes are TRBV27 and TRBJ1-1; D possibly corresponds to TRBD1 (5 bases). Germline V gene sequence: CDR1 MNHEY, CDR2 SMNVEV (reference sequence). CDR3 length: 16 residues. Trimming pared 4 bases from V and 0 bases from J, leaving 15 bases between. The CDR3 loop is CASSYTGLLMNTEAFF. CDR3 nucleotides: TGTGCCAGCAGTTATACAGGCTTACTCATGAACACTGAAGCTTTCTTT.

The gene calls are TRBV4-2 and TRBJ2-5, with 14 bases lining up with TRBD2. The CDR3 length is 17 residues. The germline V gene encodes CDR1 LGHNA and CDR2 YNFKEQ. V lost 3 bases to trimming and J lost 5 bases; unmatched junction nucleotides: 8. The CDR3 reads CASSQGTSGGGVETQYF. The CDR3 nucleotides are TGTGCCAGCAGCCAGGGGACTAGCGGGGGTGGAGTGGAGACCCAGTACTTC.

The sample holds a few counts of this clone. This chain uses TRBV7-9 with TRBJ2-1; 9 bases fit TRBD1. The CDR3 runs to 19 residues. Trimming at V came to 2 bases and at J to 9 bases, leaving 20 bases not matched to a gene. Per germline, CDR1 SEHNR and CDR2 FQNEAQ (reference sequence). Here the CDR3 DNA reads TGTGCCAGCAGCTTAATACTGTTAGGGCTTTTCGGGACAGGGACTGAGCAGTTCTTC. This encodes CASSLILLGLFGTGTEQFF.

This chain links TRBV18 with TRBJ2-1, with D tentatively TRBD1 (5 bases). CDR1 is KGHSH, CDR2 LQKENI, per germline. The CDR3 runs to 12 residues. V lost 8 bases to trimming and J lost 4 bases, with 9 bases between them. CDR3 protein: CASLGLYNEQFF. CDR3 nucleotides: TGTGCCAGCCTGGGGCTTTACAATGAGCAGTTCTTC.

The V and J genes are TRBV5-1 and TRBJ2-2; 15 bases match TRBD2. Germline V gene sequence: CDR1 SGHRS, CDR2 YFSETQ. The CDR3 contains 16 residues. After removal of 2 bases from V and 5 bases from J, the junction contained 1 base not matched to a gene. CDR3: CASSFGTSGGTGELFF. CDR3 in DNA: TGCGCCAGCAGCTTTGGGACTAGCGGGGGGACCGGGGAGCTGTTTTTT.

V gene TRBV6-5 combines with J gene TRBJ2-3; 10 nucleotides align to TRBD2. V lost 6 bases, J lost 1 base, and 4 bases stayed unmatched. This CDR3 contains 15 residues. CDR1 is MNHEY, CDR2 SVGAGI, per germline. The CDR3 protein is CASRAGGQGTDTQYF. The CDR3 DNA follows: TGTGCCAGCAGAGCGGGGGGGCAGGGCACAGATACGCAGTATTTT.

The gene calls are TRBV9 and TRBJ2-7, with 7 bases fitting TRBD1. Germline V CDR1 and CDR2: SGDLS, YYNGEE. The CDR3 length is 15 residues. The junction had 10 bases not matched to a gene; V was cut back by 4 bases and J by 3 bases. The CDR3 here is CASSRGTEFYYEQYF. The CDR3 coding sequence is TGTGCCAGCAGCAGGGGGACAGAGTTTTACTACGAGCAGTACTTC. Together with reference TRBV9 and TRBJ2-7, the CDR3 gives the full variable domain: DSGVTQTPKHLITATGQRVTLRCSPRSGDLSVYWYQQSLDQGLQFLIQYYNGEERAKGNILERFSAQQFPDLHSELNLSSLELGDSALYFCASSRGTEFYYEQYFGPGTRLTVT.

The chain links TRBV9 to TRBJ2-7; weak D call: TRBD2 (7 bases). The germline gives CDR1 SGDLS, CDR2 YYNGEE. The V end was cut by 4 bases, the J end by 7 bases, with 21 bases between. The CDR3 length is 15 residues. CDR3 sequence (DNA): TGTGCCAGCAGCTCTCGCGGGGGCTCCGCTTTGGAGCAGTACTTC. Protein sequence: CASSSRGGSALEQYF.

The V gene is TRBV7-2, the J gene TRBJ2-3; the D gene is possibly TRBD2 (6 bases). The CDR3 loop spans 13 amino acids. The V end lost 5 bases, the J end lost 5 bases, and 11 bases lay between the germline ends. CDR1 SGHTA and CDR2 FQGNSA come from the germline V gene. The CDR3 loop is CASSVSEGDTQYF. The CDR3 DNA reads TGTGCCAGCAGCGTCTCGGAGGGAGATACGCAGTATTTT.

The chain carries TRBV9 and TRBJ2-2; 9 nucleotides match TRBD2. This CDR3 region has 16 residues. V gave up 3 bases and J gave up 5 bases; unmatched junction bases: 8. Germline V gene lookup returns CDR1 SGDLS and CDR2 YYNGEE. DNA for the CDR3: TGTGCCAGCAGCGGCTACTCGCGGGGGGGTACCGGGGAGCTGTTTTTT. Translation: CASSGYSRGGTGELFF.

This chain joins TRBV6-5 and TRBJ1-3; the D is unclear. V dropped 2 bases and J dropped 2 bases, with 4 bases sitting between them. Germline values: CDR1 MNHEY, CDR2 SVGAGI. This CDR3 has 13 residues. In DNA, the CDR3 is TGTGCCAGCAGTTACCAAGCTGGAAACACCATATATTTT. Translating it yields CASSYQAGNTIYF.

The CDR3 DNA sequence: TGCGCCAGCAGCTTCGGGGCTGGCGGGAACGGGGAGCTGTTTTTT. The encoded protein is CASSFGAGGNGELFF. This sequence joins TRBV5-1 and TRBJ2-2, with a tentative D call TRBD2 (6 bases). There are 15 residues in the CDR3. V was pared by 2 bases and J by 7 bases, with 15 bases between. The germline V gene encodes CDR1 SGHRS and CDR2 YFSETQ.

The CDR3 is CASSPGTGPDQPQHF. The CDR3 DNA reads TGTGCCAGCAGCCCCGGGACAGGTCCCGATCAGCCCCAGCATTTT. This rearrangement joins TRBV11-1 to TRBJ1-5; 8 positions match TRBD1. CDR3 size: 15 residues. Germline V gene data show CDR1 as SGHAT and CDR2 as FQDESV (reference sequence). The V segment lost 5 bases and the J segment 5 bases; nucleotides outside the gene matches: 8.

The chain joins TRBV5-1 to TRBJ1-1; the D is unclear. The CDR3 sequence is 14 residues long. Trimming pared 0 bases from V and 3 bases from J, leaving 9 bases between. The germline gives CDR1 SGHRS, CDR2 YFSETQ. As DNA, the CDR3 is TGCGCCAGCAGCTTGGGCGTTGGGTACACTGAAGCTTTCTTT. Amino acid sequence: CASSLGVGYTEAFF.

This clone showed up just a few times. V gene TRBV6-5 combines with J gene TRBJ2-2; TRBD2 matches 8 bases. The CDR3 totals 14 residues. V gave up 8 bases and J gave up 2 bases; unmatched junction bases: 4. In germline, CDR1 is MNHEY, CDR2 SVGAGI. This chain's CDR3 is CASQAGENTGELFF. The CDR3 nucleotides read TGTGCCAGCCAAGCGGGAGAAAACACCGGGGAGCTGTTTTTT.

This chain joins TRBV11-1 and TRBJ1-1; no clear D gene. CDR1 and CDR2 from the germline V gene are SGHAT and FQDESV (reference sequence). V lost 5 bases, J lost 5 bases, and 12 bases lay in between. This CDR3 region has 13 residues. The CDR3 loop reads CASSPDPGTEAFF. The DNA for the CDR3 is TGTGCCAGCAGCCCCGACCCGGGGACTGAAGCTTTCTTT.

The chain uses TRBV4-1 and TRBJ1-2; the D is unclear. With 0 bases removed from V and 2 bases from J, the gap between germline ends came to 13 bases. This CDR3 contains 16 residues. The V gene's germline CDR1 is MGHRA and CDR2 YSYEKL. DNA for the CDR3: TGCGCCAGCAGCCAAGATCGGTCCCCGGGGAACTATGGCTACACCTTC. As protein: CASSQDRSPGNYGYTF.